The rows below give T cell receptor beta chains drawn from one sample of a study of blood T cell repertoires in COVID-19. Assay used: immunoSEQ multiplex PCR; TCRdb lists only in-frame clones, some missing. The sample shows under 200,000 clones, about four fifths of them seen only once. Material for sequencing was peripheral blood. These receptors all come from a woman aged 55 to 70 with COVID-19, enrolled during active disease. Both conserved end residues are part of each CDR3. A D gene is named only where the DNA matches it firmly. Some rows mark clone size as missing; the rest say once, few, many or name a class of expanded clone.

clone size | D gene | J gene | V gene | CDR3 protein | CDR3 DNA
. | TRBD1 | TRBJ1-1 | TRBV6-5 | CASSYSGQVLTEAFF | TGTGCCAGCAGTTACTCAGGACAGGTACTCACTGAAGCTTTCTTT
. | TRBD1 | TRBJ2-5 | TRBV6-5 | CASSTLRGSRDQYF | TGTGCCAGCAGCACCCTCAGGGGGTCCCGGGACCAGTACTTC
. | . | TRBJ1-2 | TRBV6-5 | CASATGGNYGYTF | TGTGCCAGCGCCACTGGGGGGAACTATGGCTACACCTTC
. | TRBD1 | TRBJ2-3 | TRBV5-1 | CASSRVVQGERNTQYF | TGCGCCAGCAGCCGGGTCGTGCAGGGGGAAAGGAATACGCAGTATTTT
. | TRBD1 | TRBJ1-5 | TRBV30 | CAWSGPGQGGQPQHF | TGTGCCTGGAGTGGCCCGGGACAGGGCGGTCAGCCCCAGCATTTT
. | . | TRBJ2-1 | TRBV2 | CASTPAVNNEQFF | TGTGCCAGCACTCCAGCGGTTAACAATGAGCAGTTCTTC
. | . | TRBJ1-2 | TRBV28 | CASSFRGNGYTF | TGTGCCAGCAGCTTCCGAGGGAATGGCTACACCTTC
few | . | TRBJ2-7 | TRBV28 | CASSSGVLTYEQYF | TGTGCCAGCAGTTCCGGAGTCCTTACCTACGAGCAGTACTTC
once | . | TRBJ1-1 | TRBV11-3 | CASSLNSLNTEAFF | TGTGCCAGCAGCTTGAACAGTTTGAACACTGAAGCTTTCTTT
. | TRBD1 | TRBJ1-1 | TRBV7-2 | CASSLGQGSTEAFF | TGTGCCAGCAGCTTGGGACAGGGGAGCACTGAAGCTTTCTTT